Listed below are T cell receptor beta chains from one sample, sequenced in a study of T cells in Graves' hyperthyroidism and ophthalmopathy. TCRdb itself ran the multiplex PCR reads through MiXCR, one entry per CDR3 protein. The sample comprises hundreds of thousands of distinct CDR3 sequences, 22% of which are singletons, and roughly 60% rests with the top ten. Sequencing used blood. The receptors shown here come from a man under 40 with Graves' ophthalmopathy. Both conserved end residues are part of each CDR3. The D gene is left open where the match is weak. A row's size may be missing; if present it is once, few, many or a size class.

v_gene,abundance,j_gene,d_gene,CDR3aa,CDR3nt
TRBV28,many,TRBJ1-2,-,CASYQGYYGYTF,TGTGCCAGCTACCAGGGTTACTATGGCTACACCTTC
TRBV15,-,TRBJ2-3,-,CATSRDRGVDTQYF,TGTGCCACCAGCAGAGACAGGGGGGTGGATACGCAGTATTTT
TRBV5-4,-,TRBJ2-5,TRBD1,CASSIDRGLGETQYF,TGTGCCAGCAGCATCGACAGGGGGCTCGGAGAGACCCAGTACTTC
TRBV20-1,many,TRBJ1-2,-,CSARGAYGYTF,TGCAGTGCTAGAGGGGCCTATGGCTACACCTTC
TRBV20-1,-,TRBJ1-1,-,CSARAPHEAFF,TGCAGTGCTAGAGCCCCCCATGAAGCTTTCTTT
TRBV12-3/TRBV12-4,many,TRBJ2-7,TRBD2,CASSHTGTRISYEQYF,TGTGCCAGCAGTCACACCGGGACTAGAATTTCCTACGAGCAGTACTTC
TRBV4-1,few,TRBJ1-5,TRBD1,CASSQESVRRQGGHQPQHF,TGCGCCAGCAGCCAAGAATCGGTCCGCAGACAGGGTGGTCATCAGCCCCAGCATTTT
TRBV10-3,many,TRBJ2-7,-,CAIKMAGEGSEQYF,TGTGCCATCAAGATGGCAGGGGAGGGAAGCGAGCAGTACTTC
TRBV15,few,TRBJ1-2,-,CATSRDQIRRGYGYTF,TGTGCCACCAGCAGAGATCAGATACGGAGGGGCTATGGCTACACCTTC
TRBV7-9,few,TRBJ2-7,-,CASGGPGEQYF,TGTGCCAGCGGAGGACCCGGCGAGCAGTACTTC
TRBV2,many,TRBJ2-7,-,CASTRVSYEQYF,TGTGCCAGCACCAGGGTCTCCTACGAGCAGTACTTC
TRBV7-9,-,TRBJ2-1,-,CASSSQLLEQFF,TGTGCCAGCAGCTCCCAACTACTAGAGCAGTTCTTC
TRBV24-1,few,TRBJ2-2,-,CATSDSLRTGELFF,TGTGCCACCAGTGACTCTCTACGCACCGGGGAGCTGTTTTTT
TRBV2,many,TRBJ2-3,-,CASPSTDTQYF,TGTGCCAGCCCGAGTACAGATACGCAGTATTTT
TRBV5-5,-,TRBJ2-1,-,CASSLGPGSYNGQFF,TGTGCCAGCAGCTTAGGGCCCGGCTCCTACAATGGGCAGTTCTTC
TRBV7-8,few,TRBJ2-7,TRBD1,CASSSEGTGPYEQYF,TGTGCCAGCAGCTCAGAAGGGACAGGGCCCTACGAGCAGTACTTC
TRBV20-1,-,TRBJ2-7,-,CSASGDGGAHYTYEQYF,TGCAGTGCTAGTGGGGATGGTGGCGCCCACTATACCTACGAGCAGTACTTC
TRBV20-1,-,TRBJ1-5,-,CSARGGGAGNQPQHF,TGCAGTGCCCGCGGGGGAGGGGCTGGCAATCAGCCCCAGCATTTT
TRBV19,once,TRBJ2-5,TRBD1,CASTGGRETQYF,TGTGCCAGTACAGGGGGCAGGGAGACCCAGTACTTC
TRBV10-2,-,TRBJ1-1,-,CASQGTEAFF,TGCGCCAGCCAGGGTACTGAAGCTTTCTTT
TRBV7-9,few,TRBJ1-2,-,CASSQFRDENLYGYTF,TGTGCCAGCAGTCAATTCCGGGACGAAAATCTTTATGGCTACACCTTC
TRBV11-2,few,TRBJ2-2,-,CASSLVNIAGELFF,TGTGCCAGCAGCTTAGTCAACATAGCCGGGGAGCTGTTTTTT
TRBV24-1,few,TRBJ2-1,-,CATSSFNEQFF,TGTGCCACCAGTAGCTTTAATGAGCAGTTCTTC
TRBV10-2,-,TRBJ2-1,-,CASTTGSHNEQFF,TGCGCCAGCACCACAGGGTCGCACAATGAGCAGTTCTTC
TRBV5-1,many,TRBJ2-1,TRBD2,CASSLALAGYNEQFF,TGCGCCAGCAGCTTGGCCCTAGCGGGGTACAATGAGCAGTTCTTC
TRBV2,many,TRBJ2-1,-,CASSARTVYNEQFF,TGTGCCAGCAGTGCTAGGACAGTTTACAATGAGCAGTTCTTC
TRBV11-1,-,TRBJ1-2,TRBD1,CASSRGTGFGYTF,TGTGCCAGCAGCCGCGGGACAGGGTTTGGCTACACCTTC
TRBV28,-,TRBJ1-2,-,CASSLSPGVTFGYTF,TGTGCCAGCAGTTTATCTCCAGGGGTTACGTTTGGCTACACCTTC
TRBV19,few,TRBJ1-1,TRBD1,CASKMQGGNTEAFF,TGTGCCAGTAAGATGCAGGGGGGGAACACTGAAGCTTTCTTT
TRBV5-1,few,TRBJ2-6,TRBD2,CASSPPASGRTGANVLTF,TGCGCCAGCAGCCCTCCGGCTAGCGGGAGGACCGGGGCCAACGTCCTGACTTTC
TRBV13,-,TRBJ2-4,-,CASSLGRENIQYF,TGTGCCAGCAGCTTAGGCAGGGAAAACATTCAGTACTTC
TRBV6-2/TRBV6-3,-,TRBJ2-2,TRBD2,CASTPGGAVQNTGELFF,TGTGCCAGCACCCCGGGGGGGGCCGTCCAAAACACCGGGGAGCTGTTTTTT
TRBV28,-,TRBJ2-5,-,CASSIDVETQYF,TGTGCCAGCAGTATAGATGTGGAGACCCAGTACTTC
TRBV7-9,many,TRBJ1-1,-,CASSLQGSTEAFF,TGTGCCAGCAGCTTGCAGGGGAGCACTGAAGCTTTCTTT
TRBV3-1,many,TRBJ2-3,-,CASRTDNTDTQYF,TGTGCCAGCAGAACGGACAACACAGATACGCAGTATTTT
TRBV28,many,TRBJ2-5,TRBD1,CASNPEWAGGNQETQYF,TGTGCCAGCAACCCCGAGTGGGCAGGGGGTAACCAAGAGACCCAGTACTTC
TRBV5-1,once,TRBJ2-2,-,CASSYAGENTGELFF,TGCGCCAGCAGCTACGCAGGGGAGAACACCGGGGAGCTGTTTTTT
TRBV12-5,-,TRBJ2-3,-,CVSGRETDTQYF,TGTGTTAGTGGACGGGAGACAGATACGCAGTATTTT
TRBV5-1,few,TRBJ2-1,TRBD2,CASSPDLAGGNNEQFF,TGCGCCAGCAGCCCGGACTTAGCGGGAGGCAACAATGAGCAGTTCTTC
TRBV28,few,TRBJ2-4,-,CASSWTGLAKNIQYF,TGTGCCAGCAGTTGGACGGGACTAGCCAAAAACATTCAGTACTTC
TRBV12-3/TRBV12-4,-,TRBJ1-6,-,CASSLYWDSPLHF,TGTGCCAGCAGTTTGTATTGGGATTCACCCCTCCACTTT
TRBV2,many,TRBJ2-1,-,CASSNPYNEQFF,TGTGCCAGCAGCAACCCCTACAATGAGCAGTTCTTC
TRBV29-1,many,TRBJ2-3,TRBD1,CSVSTGSTDTQYF,TGCAGCGTCTCGACAGGGAGCACAGATACGCAGTATTTT
TRBV29-1,-,TRBJ1-1,-,CSVEDPTEAFF,TGCAGCGTTGAAGATCCGACTGAAGCTTTCTTT
TRBV7-8,many,TRBJ2-5,TRBD2,CASSTWDSGSPETQYF,TGTGCCAGCAGCACGTGGGATAGCGGGAGTCCAGAGACCCAGTACTTC
TRBV7-2,once,TRBJ1-1,-,CASSLMERLTEAFF,TGTGCCAGCAGCTTAATGGAGCGGCTCACTGAAGCTTTCTTT
TRBV3-1,few,TRBJ2-5,-,CASTSRRVWGETQYF,TGTGCCAGCACCTCGAGAAGGGTGTGGGGAGAGACCCAGTACTTC
TRBV3-1,few,TRBJ2-5,TRBD2,CASGRGLAGWETQYF,TGTGCCAGCGGAAGGGGACTAGCGGGATGGGAGACCCAGTACTTC
TRBV28,many,TRBJ2-5,-,CASSKLGRRGHTGETQYF,TGTGCCAGCAGTAAACTGGGCAGGCGGGGACATACGGGAGAGACCCAGTACTTC
TRBV27,many,TRBJ2-1,TRBD2,CASSLSRLAGGDEQFF,TGTGCCAGCAGTTTATCGAGGCTAGCGGGAGGTGATGAGCAGTTCTTC
TRBV5-1,few,TRBJ2-2,-,CASSAGQLGTGELFF,TGCGCCAGCAGCGCGGGACAGTTGGGCACCGGGGAGCTGTTTTTT
TRBV12-5,many,TRBJ2-7,TRBD1,CASGSGQGGPYEQYF,TGTGCTAGTGGTTCGGGACAGGGGGGACCTTACGAGCAGTACTTC
TRBV15,-,TRBJ2-1,-,CATRTSAGLSDYNEQFF,TGTGCCACCAGAACGAGCGCCGGGCTATCAGACTACAATGAGCAGTTCTTC
TRBV19,-,TRBJ2-1,TRBD2,CASKRLAGVNEQFF,TGTGCCAGTAAACGGCTAGCGGGAGTTAATGAGCAGTTCTTC
TRBV2,-,TRBJ1-1,-,CASRDTHGNTEAFF,TGTGCCAGCCGTGATACCCACGGGAACACTGAAGCTTTCTTT
TRBV5-4,-,TRBJ2-6,-,CASRPGQSGANVLTF,TGTGCCAGCAGACCGGGGCAGAGTGGGGCCAACGTCCTGACTTTC
TRBV5-1,many,TRBJ1-1,TRBD1,CASSRTGGLTEAFF,TGCGCCAGCAGCAGGACAGGGGGCTTAACTGAAGCTTTCTTT
TRBV29-1,many,TRBJ1-1,TRBD1,CSGGQGDTEAFF,TGCAGCGGGGGACAGGGAGACACTGAAGCTTTCTTT
TRBV20-1,-,TRBJ2-3,TRBD2,CSARDFGLAGNTDTQYF,TGCAGTGCTAGAGACTTTGGACTAGCGGGAAACACAGATACGCAGTATTTT
TRBV6-5,-,TRBJ1-2,-,CASSSIPPDQVSYGYTF,TGTGCCAGCAGTTCCATCCCCCCGGACCAGGTTAGCTATGGCTACACCTTC